Listed here are 21 T cell receptor beta chains from one sample, sequenced in a study of blood T cell repertoires in COVID-19. Clones were sequenced by immunoSEQ multiplex PCR, and TCRdb holds only the in-frame ones, with some missing. Of under 95,000 clones in the sample, about 89% were seen once. The sequenced sample consisted of peripheral blood. These receptors originate from a human donor with acute or convalescent COVID-19. The donor label of this sample is uncertain.

The V and J genes are TRBV13 and TRBJ1-4; the match to TRBD1 covers 8 bases. CDR3 length equals 14 residues. The germline V gene encodes CDR1 PRHDT and CDR2 FYEKMQ (reference sequence). V lost 4 bases to trimming and J lost 6 bases; unmatched junction nucleotides: 4. The CDR3 protein is CASSYTGQDEKLFF. Written as DNA, the CDR3 is TGTGCCAGCAGCTATACGGGACAGGATGAAAAACTGTTTTTT.

The chain joins TRBV18 to TRBJ2-1; tentatively, D is TRBD2 (6 bases). CDR3 length: 16 amino acids. V was clipped by 5 bases and J by 3 bases, with 17 bases between them. Per germline, CDR1 KGHSH and CDR2 LQKENI. In nucleotides, the CDR3 is TGTGCCAGCTCAGGGGGGTCCGCCGTGGGCTACAATGAGCAGTTCTTC. Translation: CASSGGSAVGYNEQFF.

The V and J genes are TRBV28 and TRBJ1-4, with D hard to call. The CDR3 runs to 16 residues. V lost 7 bases and J 8 bases, leaving 23 bases between the germline ends. The germline gives CDR1 MDHEN, CDR2 SYDVKM. The chain's CDR3 is CASTSQRRVPMEKLFF. CDR3 nucleotide sequence: TGTGCCAGCACCTCCCAACGCCGGGTGCCGATGGAAAAACTGTTTTTT.

V gene TRBV23-1 combines with J gene TRBJ2-5; 8 nucleotides line up with TRBD1. TRBV23-1 is an ORF, with its function uncertain. J was trimmed by 1 base and V by 4 bases; bases with no gene match: 17. The CDR3 totals 19 residues. The CDR3 region has the DNA TGCGCCAGCAGTCCTCCGGGACAGGTTCCCCGGGGGACCCAAGAGACCCAGTACTTC. This gives the protein CASSPPGQVPRGTQETQYF.

This clone was observed a few times. The chain employs TRBV6-1 and TRBJ1-3; 7 positions agree with TRBD1. J lost 4 bases, V lost 2 bases, and 11 bases had no gene match. The germline CDR1 and CDR2 sequences are MNHNS and SASEGT. The CDR3 is 17 amino acids. The CDR3 nucleotides are TGTGCCAGCAGTGAACTAGGCGTCTGGGACAGCGGAAACACCATATATTTT. Residues: CASSELGVWDSGNTIYF.

The chain joins TRBV5-4 to TRBJ1-1, with 7 nucleotides matching TRBD1. There are 16 residues in the CDR3. CDR1 and CDR2 (germline): SGHNT, YYREEE (reference sequence). The junction had 12 bases not matched to a gene; V was cut back by 4 bases and J by 3 bases. CDR3 DNA sequence: TGTGCCAGCAGCCTCGGAAGGGGGCTTAGGGACACTGAAGCTTTCTTT. Translation: CASSLGRGLRDTEAFF.

The chain recombines TRBV19 with TRBJ1-5, with a weak D call TRBD1 (6 bases). The germline V gene has CDR1 LNHDA and CDR2 SQIVND (reference sequence). This CDR3 contains 14 residues. Trimming stripped 5 bases from V and 2 bases from J, with 10 bases between. CDR3 nucleotide sequence: TGTGCCAGTAGTTGGGCAGGGGGCAATCAGCCCCAGCATTTT. Its translation is CASSWAGGNQPQHF.

The V and J genes are TRBV19 and TRBJ1-6; possible D gene TRBD1, 6 bases. CDR1 is LNHDA and CDR2 is SQIVND in the germline V gene (reference sequence). CDR3 length equals 15 residues. Trimming stripped 6 bases from V and 9 bases from J, with 18 bases between. The CDR3, as DNA: TGTGCCAGTAGATCGACAGGAGGATGGGTTTCACCCCTCCACTTT. This codes for CASRSTGGWVSPLHF.

This clone appeared a single time. The J gene is TRBJ2-6, the V gene TRBV24-1; weak D call: TRBD2 (5 bases). The V and J ends lost 3 bases and 1 base respectively, with 6 bases between them. Germline-derived CDR1 and CDR2 are KGHDR and SFDVKD. This CDR3 is built from 15 residues. The CDR3 is CATSDRTSGANVLTF. In DNA, the CDR3 is TGTGCCACCAGTGATCGGACTTCTGGGGCCAACGTCCTGACTTTC.

This chain links TRBV6-5 with TRBJ1-2; D is uncertain. This CDR3 spans 13 amino acids. V lost 7 bases and J 3 bases, leaving 12 bases between the germline ends. The V gene's germline CDR1 is MNHEY and CDR2 SVGAGI. Written as DNA, the CDR3 is TGTGCCAGCACCGACCCCAGGCACTATGGCTACACCTTC. Amino acid sequence: CASTDPRHYGYTF.

The V call is TRBV6-5, the J call TRBJ2-5; TRBD1 agrees at 8 bases. Germline CDR1 MNHEY, CDR2 SVGAGI. The V and J ends lost 0 bases and 2 bases, in that order; junction bases with no gene match: 5. The CDR3 loop spans 16 amino acids. The CDR3 DNA is TGTGCCAGCAGTTACTCTGGGACAGGAGTTCAAGAGACCCAGTACTTC. Protein: CASSYSGTGVQETQYF.

V is TRBV10-1 and J is TRBJ2-4, with D possibly TRBD1 on 5 matching bases. V lost 6 bases to trimming and J lost 10 bases, with 16 bases between them. From germline, CDR1 is WNHNN and CDR2 SYGVQD (reference sequence). This CDR3 has 13 residues. This chain's CDR3 is CASSRDPQGIQYF. CDR3 in DNA: TGCGCCAGCAGCCGAGACCCTCAGGGAATTCAGTACTTC.

This sequence joins TRBV2 and TRBJ1-4; D not certain. Per the germline V gene, CDR1 is SNHLY and CDR2 is FYNNEI. V was clipped by 4 bases and J by 1 base, with 4 bases between them. The CDR3 extends over 13 amino acids. CDR3 nucleotide sequence: TGTGCCAGCAGTGCAGGAACTAATGAAAAACTGTTTTTT. It encodes CASSAGTNEKLFF. The full variable domain, in which reference TRBV2 and TRBJ1-4 provide the parts outside the CDR3, is EPEVTQTPSHQVTQMGQEVILRCVPISNHLYFYWYRQILGQKVEFLVSFYNNEISEKSEIFDDQFSVERPDGSNFTLKIRSTKLEDSAMYFCASSAGTNEKLFFGSGTQLSVL.

This clone occurred once. The chain joins TRBV19 to TRBJ1-3; 7 bases map to TRBD1. The CDR3 is 13 residues long. Germline V gene lookup returns CDR1 LNHDA and CDR2 SQIVND (reference sequence). J gave up 4 bases and V 8 bases, and 5 bases lay outside the gene matches. CDR3 loop: CASDTGEGNTIYF. The CDR3 coding sequence is TGTGCCAGTGATACAGGGGAGGGAAACACCATATATTTT.

The chain joins TRBV3-1 (or the pseudogene TRBV3-2) to TRBJ2-5; 9 bases are a match to TRBD1. The CDR3 covers 12 residues. V was pared by 7 bases and J by 7 bases, with 4 bases of the junction left unmatched. Germline CDR1 and CDR2: LGHDT and YNNKEL (reference sequence). DNA of the CDR3: TGTGCCAGCACCCAGGACAGGGGGACCCAGTACTTC. Amino acids: CASTQDRGTQYF.

This chain joins TRBV11-2 and TRBJ2-2, with TRBD2 matching 13 bases. This CDR3 comprises 17 residues. V lost 3 bases, J lost 2 bases, and 3 bases stayed unmatched. Germline V lookup: CDR1 SGHAT, CDR2 FQNNGV. CDR3 DNA sequence: TGTGCCAGCAGCTTCACTAGCGGGGGGGCTAACACCGGGGAGCTGTTTTTT. Encoded protein: CASSFTSGGANTGELFF.

This chain connects TRBV27 to TRBJ1-6; maybe TRBD1 (5 bases). CDR1 and CDR2 (germline): MNHEY, SMNVEV (reference sequence). The CDR3 runs 14 residues. Trimming took off 3 bases at V and 7 bases at J, with 10 bases between the two ends. CDR3 in amino acids: CASSLGLPNSPLHF. Written as DNA, the CDR3 is TGTGCCAGCAGTTTGGGGCTTCCCAATTCACCCCTCCACTTT.

This clone was counted a single time. The chain uses TRBV4-2 and TRBJ2-7; 7 bases fit TRBD2. Germline V gives CDR1 LGHNA, CDR2 YNFKEQ. Trimming removed 4 bases from V and 2 bases from J; junction bases left unmatched: 8. This CDR3 comprises 15 residues. This CDR3 reads CASSPRTAGAYEQYF. CDR3 sequence (DNA): TGTGCCAGCAGCCCTCGCACGGCGGGGGCCTACGAGCAGTACTTC.

The V call is TRBV5-1, the J call TRBJ2-5; tentatively, D is TRBD2 (6 bases). The germline V and J ends were trimmed by 0 bases and 4 bases, with 13 bases remaining between them. CDR3 size: 15 residues. Per germline, CDR1 SGHRS and CDR2 YFSETQ. In nucleotides, the CDR3 is TGCGCCAGCAGCTTGGGGCGGAGGGGTTTAGAGACCCAGTACTTC. This sequence encodes CASSLGRRGLETQYF.

This clone has a handful of counts. In the same sample, other DNA sequences code for this CDR3. V usage is TRBV7-3 and J usage is TRBJ2-2, with 8 bases fitting TRBD1. The junction had 1 base not matched to a gene; V was cut back by 4 bases and J by 6 bases. This CDR3 is built from 13 residues. CDR1 SGHTA and CDR2 FQGTGA come from the germline V gene. The CDR3 region is CASSSTGAGELFF. The CDR3 DNA reads TGTGCCAGCAGCTCGACAGGGGCCGGGGAGCTGTTTTTT.

The chain combines TRBV5-5 with TRBJ1-2; TRBD1 matches at 10 bases. The CDR3 spans 16 residues. Germline values: CDR1 SGHKS, CDR2 YYEKEE (reference sequence). The junction had 8 bases not matched to a gene; V was cut back by 3 bases and J by 3 bases. The CDR3 nucleotides are TGTGCCAGCAGCTCCAGACAGGGGGCGCGTGACTATGGCTACACCTTC. Translation: CASSSRQGARDYGYTF.